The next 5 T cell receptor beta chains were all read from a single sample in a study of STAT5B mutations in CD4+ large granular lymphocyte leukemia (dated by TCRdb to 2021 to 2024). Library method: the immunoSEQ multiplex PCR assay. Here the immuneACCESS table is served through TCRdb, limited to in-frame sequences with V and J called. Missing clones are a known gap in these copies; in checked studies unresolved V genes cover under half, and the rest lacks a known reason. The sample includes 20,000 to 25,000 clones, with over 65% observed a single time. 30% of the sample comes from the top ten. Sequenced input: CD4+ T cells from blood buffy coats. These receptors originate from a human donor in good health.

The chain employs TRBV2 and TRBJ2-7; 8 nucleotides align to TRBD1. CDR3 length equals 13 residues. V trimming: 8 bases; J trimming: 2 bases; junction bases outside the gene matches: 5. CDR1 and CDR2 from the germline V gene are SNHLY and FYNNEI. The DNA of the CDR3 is TGTGCCAGCCGATTGGGACAGGCCTACGAGCAGTACTTC. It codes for CASRLGQAYEQYF. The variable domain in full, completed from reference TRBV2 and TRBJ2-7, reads EPEVTQTPSHQVTQMGQEVILRCVPISNHLYFYWYRQILGQKVEFLVSFYNNEISEKSEIFDDQFSVERPDGSNFTLKIRSTKLEDSAMYFCASRLGQAYEQYFGPGTRLTVT.

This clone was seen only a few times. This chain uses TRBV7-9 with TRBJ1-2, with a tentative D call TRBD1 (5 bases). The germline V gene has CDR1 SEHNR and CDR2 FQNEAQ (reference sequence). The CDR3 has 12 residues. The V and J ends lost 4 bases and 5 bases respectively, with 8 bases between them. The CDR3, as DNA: TGTGCCAGCAGCTCCCAGGGTTATGGCTACACCTTC. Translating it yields CASSSQGYGYTF.

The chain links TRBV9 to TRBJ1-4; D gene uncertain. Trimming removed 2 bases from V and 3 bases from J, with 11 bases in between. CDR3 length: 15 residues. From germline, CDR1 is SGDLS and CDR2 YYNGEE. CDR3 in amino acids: CASSVAWSSNEKLFF. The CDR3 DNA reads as TGTGCCAGCAGCGTCGCCTGGTCCTCTAATGAAAAACTGTTTTTT. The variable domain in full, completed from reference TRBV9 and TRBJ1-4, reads DSGVTQTPKHLITATGQRVTLRCSPRSGDLSVYWYQQSLDQGLQFLIQYYNGEERAKGNILERFSAQQFPDLHSELNLSSLELGDSALYFCASSVAWSSNEKLFFGSGTQLSVL.

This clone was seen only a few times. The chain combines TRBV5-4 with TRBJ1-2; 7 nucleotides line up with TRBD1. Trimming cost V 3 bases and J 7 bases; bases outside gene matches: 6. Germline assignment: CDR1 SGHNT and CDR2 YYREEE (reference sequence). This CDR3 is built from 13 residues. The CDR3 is CASSYRGSRGYTF. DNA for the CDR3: TGTGCCAGCAGCTACAGGGGATCGCGTGGCTACACCTTC.

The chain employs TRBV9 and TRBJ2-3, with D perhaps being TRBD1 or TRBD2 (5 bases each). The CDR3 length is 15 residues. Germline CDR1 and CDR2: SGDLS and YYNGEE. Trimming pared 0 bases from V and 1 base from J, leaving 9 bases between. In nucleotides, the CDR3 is TGTGCCAGCAGCGTAGAACTAGGGGGCACAGATACGCAGTATTTT. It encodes CASSVELGGTDTQYF.